The 24 T cell receptor beta chains reported below all come from one sample, sequenced in a study of shared clonotypes between healthy human individuals. Generated by immunoSEQ multiplex PCR, the TCRdb table keeps only in-frame clones and is missing some. This table holds around 1.1 million clones, 75% to 85% found once. The sequencing sample was made of memory CD4+ T cells from PBMCs. Stated subset: CD45RA-negative fraction. These receptors all stem from a man aged 18 to 30 in good health. Some clones in this sample may be carry-over from other donors' samples.

The V and J genes are TRBV2 and TRBJ2-3; D is undetermined. Germline loops: CDR1 SNHLY, CDR2 FYNNEI. This CDR3 has 15 amino acids. The V end lost 0 bases, the J end lost 6 bases, and 13 bases lay between the germline ends. The CDR3 nucleotides are TGTGCCAGCAGTGAAGCGCCTGTGGTGGGTGATACGCAGTATTTT. Its translation: CASSEAPVVGDTQYF.

V gene TRBV4-2 combines with J gene TRBJ2-2; 10 bases are a match to TRBD1. V shed 1 base and J 3 bases; nucleotides not matched to a gene: 5. The CDR3 extends over 17 amino acids. Germline loops: CDR1 LGHNA, CDR2 YNFKEQ. CDR3 sequence reads: CASSQVDRGPDTGELFF. As DNA, the CDR3 is TGTGCCAGCAGCCAAGTTGACAGGGGGCCGGACACCGGGGAGCTGTTTTTT.

V usage is TRBV12-5 and J usage is TRBJ1-2; D may be TRBD1 (5 bases). V lost 1 base and J lost 2, with 17 bases in between. Germline CDR1 and CDR2: LGHNT and FRNRAP. CDR3 size: 17 residues. CDR3 protein: CASGLAADTDRNYGYTF. DNA of the CDR3: TGTGCTAGTGGTTTGGCGGCGGACACGGATCGGAACTATGGCTACACCTTC.

Notes on this clone: Other nucleotide sequences from this sample produce the same CDR3. The chain carries TRBV6-1 and TRBJ1-2, with 7 bases identical to TRBD1. CDR3 length equals 15 residues. Germline CDR1 is MNHNS and CDR2 is SASEGT. V shed 1 base and J 3 bases; nucleotides not matched to a gene: 5. This CDR3 is CASSEGTGGYYGYTF. The CDR3 nucleotides are TGTGCCAGCAGTGAAGGGACAGGAGGATACTATGGCTACACCTTC.

This clone occurred a few times. The chain links TRBV4-1 to TRBJ1-2; weak D call: TRBD1 (5 bases). Germline values: CDR1 MGHRA, CDR2 YSYEKL. The CDR3 is 15 residues long. The V end was cut by 1 base, the J end by 0 bases, with 9 bases between. The chain's CDR3 is CASSQGQGPNYGYTF. The DNA of the CDR3 is TGCGCCAGCAGCCAAGGGCAGGGTCCTAACTATGGCTACACCTTC.

The chain recombines TRBV7-2 with TRBJ1-5, with no clear D. The CDR3 covers 13 residues. Germline-derived CDR1 and CDR2 are SGHTA and FQGNSA. V lost 5 bases and J lost 2, with 7 bases in between. CDR3 loop: CASSPARNQPQHF. The CDR3 DNA is TGTGCCAGCAGCCCCGCCCGCAATCAGCCCCAGCATTTT.

The chain joins TRBV29-1 to TRBJ2-7; TRBD1 matches 9 bases. This CDR3 is 13 amino acids long. Trimming at V came to 7 bases and at J to 6 bases, leaving 10 bases not matched to a gene. The germline V gene encodes CDR1 SQVTM and CDR2 ANQGSEA. The CDR3 DNA is TGCAGCGCTGGGACAGGGTACTCTCTCGAGCAGTACTTC. As protein: CSAGTGYSLEQYF.

The rearrangement joins TRBV27 to TRBJ2-2; tentatively, D is TRBD1 (6 bases). The CDR3 loop spans 15 amino acids. Germline assignment: CDR1 MNHEY and CDR2 SMNVEV (reference sequence). The ends were cut back, 5 bases at V and 2 bases at J, with 12 bases in the middle. The CDR3 reads CASSLRGGNTGELFF. As DNA, the CDR3 is TGTGCCAGCAGTCTTAGAGGGGGAAACACCGGGGAGCTGTTTTTT.

V gene TRBV28 combines with J gene TRBJ1-2, with D hard to call. Germline CDR1 and CDR2: MDHEN and SYDVKM. The CDR3 totals 11 residues. V lost 6 bases to trimming and J lost 2 bases, with 4 bases between them. Here the CDR3 DNA reads TGTGCCAGCAGGATAAACTATGGCTACACCTTC. Translation gives CASRINYGYTF.

The CDR3 is CAWSDGRVETQYF. As DNA, the CDR3 is TGTGCCTGGAGTGATGGCAGGGTAGAGACCCAGTACTTC. The chain links TRBV7-8 to TRBJ2-5, with D perhaps TRBD1 (5 bases). Trimming shortened V by 11 bases and J by 4 bases, and 17 bases separated the two germline ends. The CDR3 covers 13 residues. Looked up from germline, CDR1 is SGHVS and CDR2 is FQNEAQ.

A word on this clone: At one boundary the junction diverges from the germline segment, which might be a read error. The same CDR3 can be traced to other DNA sequences in this sample. The V and J genes are TRBV27 and TRBJ1-2; D uncertain. Per the germline V gene, CDR1 is MNHEY and CDR2 is SMNVEV (reference sequence). The CDR3 runs to 15 residues. The DNA for the CDR3 is TGTGCTAGCAGTTTATCGGCAATAGGGAACTATGGCTACACCTTC. Translated, it gives CASSLSAIGNYGYTF.

The chain has TRBV29-1 and TRBJ2-3; 12 bases match TRBD1. There are 15 residues in the CDR3. The junction had 5 bases not matched to a gene; V was cut back by 4 bases and J by 3 bases. The germline V gene encodes CDR1 SQVTM and CDR2 ANQGSEA. The CDR3 is CSVGGQGAWTDTQYF. CDR3 coding DNA: TGCAGCGTTGGGGGACAGGGGGCGTGGACAGATACGCAGTATTTT.

The chain recombines TRBV19 with TRBJ2-2; a weak D match, TRBD2 (5 bases). The V end lost 4 bases, the J end lost 5 bases, and 14 bases lay between the germline ends. The CDR3 has 15 amino acids. CDR1 is LNHDA, CDR2 SQIVND, per germline (reference sequence). DNA of the CDR3: TGTGCCAGTAGTAGAGGTGGGAGTAATACCGGGGAGCTGTTTTTT. Translated, it gives CASSRGGSNTGELFF.

This clone showed up just a few times. The J gene is TRBJ1-5, the V gene TRBV7-2; no definite D call. In germline, CDR1 is SGHTA, CDR2 FQGNSA. This CDR3 comprises 13 residues. V lost 4 bases to trimming and J lost 4 bases, with 8 bases between them. CDR3 nucleotide sequence: TGTGCCAGCAGCTCCCAGAATAATCAGCCCCAGCATTTT. This gives the protein CASSSQNNQPQHF.

This clone came up a few times. V and J are TRBV2 and TRBJ1-5; D remains unclear. The V gene lost 5 bases and the J gene lost 0 bases, with 8 bases spanning the gap. From germline, CDR1 is SNHLY and CDR2 FYNNEI. CDR3 size: 14 residues. The DNA for the CDR3 is TGTGCCAGCAGTCGGGAGTTTAGCAATCAGCCCCAGCATTTT. This translates into CASSREFSNQPQHF.

This chain uses TRBV5-1 with TRBJ2-5; D remains ambiguous. V was pared by 6 bases and J by 0 bases, with 15 bases between. Looked up from germline, CDR1 is SGHRS and CDR2 is YFSETQ. The CDR3 runs 15 residues. CDR3 DNA: TGCGCCAGCACCACTACCCTAACAGACCAAGAGACCCAGTACTTC. Amino acid sequence: CASTTTLTDQETQYF.

The gene calls are TRBV4-2 and TRBJ2-7, with TRBD2 as a possible D gene (5 bases). The V and J ends lost 0 bases and 3 bases respectively, with 9 bases between them. This CDR3 comprises 14 residues. Germline CDR1 LGHNA, CDR2 YNFKEQ. The CDR3 nucleotides read TGTGCCAGCAGCCAAGATTTGAGGGACTACGAGCAGTACTTC. It yields the protein CASSQDLRDYEQYF.

The V gene is TRBV19, the J gene TRBJ1-1, with TRBD1 as a possible D gene (5 bases). V shed 4 bases and J shed 0 bases, with 12 bases lying between them. The germline V gene has CDR1 LNHDA and CDR2 SQIVND (reference sequence). CDR3 length: 15 amino acids. CDR3 DNA: TGTGCCAGTAGTAGACTAAGACAGTTGAACACTGAAGCTTTCTTT. Amino acids: CASSRLRQLNTEAFF.

The chain has TRBV28 and TRBJ1-4; tentative D call: TRBD1 (5 bases). Germline CDR1 reads MDHEN; CDR2 reads SYDVKM. Deletions cut 7 bases from V and 8 bases from J, with 17 bases between. The CDR3 length is 14 residues. The CDR3 loop reads CASTTGEVGEKLFF. The CDR3 nucleotides read TGTGCCAGCACCACGGGGGAGGTTGGGGAAAAACTGTTTTTT.

V gene TRBV25-1 combines with J gene TRBJ1-2; TRBD1 aligns across 7 bases. Germline trimming cut 6 bases from V and 7 bases from J; bases unmatched to any gene: 17. CDR1 and CDR2 (germline): MGHDK, SYGVNS. The CDR3 extends over 16 amino acids. CDR3 loop: CASRRLTGTASRGYTF. Written as DNA, the CDR3 is TGTGCCAGCAGGAGACTAACCGGGACAGCGAGTCGTGGCTACACCTTC.

J is TRBJ2-5 and V is TRBV5-5; unclear D gene. Germline lookup yields CDR1 SGHKS and CDR2 YYEKEE (reference sequence). V lost 4 bases and J lost 4, with 14 bases in between. The CDR3 is 14 amino acids. The CDR3 coding sequence is TGTGCCAGCAGCCCTCTTACCCGCGCAGAGACCCAGTACTTC. Amino acids: CASSPLTRAETQYF.

J is TRBJ2-3 and V is TRBV5-1; TRBD2 matches at 7 bases. The V and J ends lost 1 base and 2 bases, in that order; junction bases with no gene match: 1. The germline CDR1 and CDR2 sequences are SGHRS and YFSETQ. The CDR3 sequence is 14 residues long. In nucleotides, the CDR3 is TGCGCCAGCAGCTTGCGGGGGGACACAGATACGCAGTATTTT. This codes for CASSLRGDTDTQYF.

The chain is built from TRBV27 and TRBJ2-7; no clear D gene. The length of the CDR3 is 14 residues. With 8 bases removed from V and 1 base from J, the gap between germline ends came to 15 bases. Germline lookup yields CDR1 MNHEY and CDR2 SMNVEV (reference sequence). In DNA, the CDR3 is TGTGCCAGCGCCTGGACGGTATCGTCCTACGAGCAGTACTTC. Translation gives CASAWTVSSYEQYF.

This clone was detected only a few times. This sequence joins TRBV6-1 and TRBJ2-1; tentative D call: TRBD1 (5 bases). Germline V gives CDR1 MNHNS, CDR2 SASEGT. CDR3 length: 15 residues. V was cut by 3 bases and J by 5 bases, with 14 bases left in between. The CDR3, as DNA: TGTGCCAGCAGTGACGCTGGACAAGGCCACAATGAGCAGTTCTTC. Translation: CASSDAGQGHNEQFF.